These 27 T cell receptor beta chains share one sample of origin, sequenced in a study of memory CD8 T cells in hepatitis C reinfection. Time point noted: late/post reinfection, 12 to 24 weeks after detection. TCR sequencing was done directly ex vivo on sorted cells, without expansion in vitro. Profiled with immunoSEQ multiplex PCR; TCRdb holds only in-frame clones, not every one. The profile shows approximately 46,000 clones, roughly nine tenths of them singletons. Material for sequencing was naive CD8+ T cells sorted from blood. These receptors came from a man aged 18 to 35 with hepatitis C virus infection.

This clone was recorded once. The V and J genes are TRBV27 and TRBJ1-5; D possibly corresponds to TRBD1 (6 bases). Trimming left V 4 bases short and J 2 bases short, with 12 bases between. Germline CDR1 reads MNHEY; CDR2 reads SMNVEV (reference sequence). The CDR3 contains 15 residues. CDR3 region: CASSSEGGGNQPQHF. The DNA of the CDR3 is TGTGCCAGCAGTTCTGAGGGGGGGGGCAATCAGCCCCAGCATTTT.

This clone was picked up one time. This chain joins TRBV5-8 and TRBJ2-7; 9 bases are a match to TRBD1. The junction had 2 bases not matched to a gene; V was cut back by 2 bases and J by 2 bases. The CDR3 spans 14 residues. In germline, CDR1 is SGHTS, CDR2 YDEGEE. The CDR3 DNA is TGTGCCAGCAGCTTCGGGACAGGGACCTACGAGCAGTACGTC. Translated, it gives CASSFGTGTYEQYV.

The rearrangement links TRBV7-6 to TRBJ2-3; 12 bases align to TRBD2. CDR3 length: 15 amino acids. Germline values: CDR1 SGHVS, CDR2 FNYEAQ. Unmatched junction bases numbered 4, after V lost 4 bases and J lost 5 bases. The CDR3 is CASSSTSGRRDTQYF. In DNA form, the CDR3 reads TGTGCCAGCAGCTCGACTAGCGGGAGAAGAGATACGCAGTATTTT.

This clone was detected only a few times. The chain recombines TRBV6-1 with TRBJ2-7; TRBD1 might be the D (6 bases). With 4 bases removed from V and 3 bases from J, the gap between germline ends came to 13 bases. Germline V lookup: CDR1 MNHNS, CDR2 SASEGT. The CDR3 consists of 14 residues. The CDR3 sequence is CASSGPKGGYEQYV. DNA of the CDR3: TGTGCCAGCAGTGGGCCGAAAGGGGGCTACGAGCAGTACGTC.

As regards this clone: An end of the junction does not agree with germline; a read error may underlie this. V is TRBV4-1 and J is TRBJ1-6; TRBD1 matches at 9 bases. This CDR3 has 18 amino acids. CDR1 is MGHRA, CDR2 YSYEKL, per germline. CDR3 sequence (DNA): TGCGCCAGCGGCCAAACGACAGGGGGGAGCTCCTATAATTCACCCCTCCACTTT. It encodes CASGQTTGGSSYNSPLHF.

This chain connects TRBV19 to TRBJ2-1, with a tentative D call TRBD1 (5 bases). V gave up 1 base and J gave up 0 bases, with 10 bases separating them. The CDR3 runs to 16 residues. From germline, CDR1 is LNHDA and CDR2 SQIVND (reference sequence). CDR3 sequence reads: CASSIGQRSSYNEQFF. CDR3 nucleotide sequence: TGTGCCAGTAGTATAGGACAGAGGAGCTCCTACAATGAGCAGTTCTTC.

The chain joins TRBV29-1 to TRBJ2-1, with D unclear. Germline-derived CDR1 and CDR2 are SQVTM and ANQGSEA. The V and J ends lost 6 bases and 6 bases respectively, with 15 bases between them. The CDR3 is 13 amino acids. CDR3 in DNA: TGCAGCGTCGCTACCCTAGGAATCAATGAGCAGTTCTTC. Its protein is CSVATLGINEQFF.

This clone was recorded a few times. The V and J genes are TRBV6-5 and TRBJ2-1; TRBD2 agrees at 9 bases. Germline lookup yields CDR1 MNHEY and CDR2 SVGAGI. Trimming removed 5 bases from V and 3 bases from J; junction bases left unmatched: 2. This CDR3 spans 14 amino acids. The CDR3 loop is CASSSGGNYNEQFF. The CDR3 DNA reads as TGTGCCAGCAGTAGCGGGGGGAACTACAATGAGCAGTTCTTC.

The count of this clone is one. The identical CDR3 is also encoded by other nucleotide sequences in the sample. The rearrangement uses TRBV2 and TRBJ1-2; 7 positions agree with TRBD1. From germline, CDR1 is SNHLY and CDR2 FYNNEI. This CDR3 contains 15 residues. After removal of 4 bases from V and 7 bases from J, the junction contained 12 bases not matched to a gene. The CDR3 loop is CASSVTTESGGGYTF. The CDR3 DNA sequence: TGTGCCAGCAGTGTTACGACCGAGTCAGGGGGTGGCTACACCTTC.

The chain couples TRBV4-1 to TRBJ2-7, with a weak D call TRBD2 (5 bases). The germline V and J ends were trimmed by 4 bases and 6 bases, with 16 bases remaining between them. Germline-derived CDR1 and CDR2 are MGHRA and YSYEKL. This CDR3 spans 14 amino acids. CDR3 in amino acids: CASSLPSRDGEQYF. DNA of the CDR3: TGCGCCAGCAGCCTCCCAAGCCGGGATGGCGAGCAGTACTTC.

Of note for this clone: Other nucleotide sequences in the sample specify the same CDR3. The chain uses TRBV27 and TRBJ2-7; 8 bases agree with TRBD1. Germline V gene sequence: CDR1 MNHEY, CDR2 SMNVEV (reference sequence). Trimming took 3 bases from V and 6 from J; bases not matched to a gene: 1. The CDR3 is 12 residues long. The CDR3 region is CASSFTGGEQYF. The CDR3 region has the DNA TGTGCCAGCAGTTTTACAGGGGGCGAGCAGTACTTC.

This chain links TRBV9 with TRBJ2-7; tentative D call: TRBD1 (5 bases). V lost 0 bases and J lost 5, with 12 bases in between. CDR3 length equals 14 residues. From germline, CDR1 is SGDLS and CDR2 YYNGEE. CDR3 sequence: CASSVGRDLHEQYF. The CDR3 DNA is TGTGCCAGCAGCGTAGGCAGGGATCTGCACGAGCAGTACTTC.

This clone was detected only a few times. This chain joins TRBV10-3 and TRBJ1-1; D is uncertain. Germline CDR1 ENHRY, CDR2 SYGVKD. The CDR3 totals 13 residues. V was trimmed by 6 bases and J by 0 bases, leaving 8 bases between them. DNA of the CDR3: TGTGCCATCAGCCGGTCCTTGAACACTGAAGCTTTCTTT. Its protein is CAISRSLNTEAFF.

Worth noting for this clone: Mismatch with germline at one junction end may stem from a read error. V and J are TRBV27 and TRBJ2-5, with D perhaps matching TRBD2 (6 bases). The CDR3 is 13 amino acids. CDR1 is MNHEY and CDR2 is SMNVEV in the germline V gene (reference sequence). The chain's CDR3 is CASSLLRDETPYF. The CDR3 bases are TGTGCCAGCAGTTTATTGCGGGACGAGACCCCGTACTTC.

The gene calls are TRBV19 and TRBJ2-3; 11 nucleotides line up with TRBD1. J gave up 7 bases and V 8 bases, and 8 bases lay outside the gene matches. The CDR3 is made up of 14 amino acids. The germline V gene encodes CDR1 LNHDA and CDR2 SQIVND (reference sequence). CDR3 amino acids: CASAGTGGLYTQYF. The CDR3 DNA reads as TGTGCCAGTGCCGGGACAGGGGGATTGTATACGCAGTATTTT.

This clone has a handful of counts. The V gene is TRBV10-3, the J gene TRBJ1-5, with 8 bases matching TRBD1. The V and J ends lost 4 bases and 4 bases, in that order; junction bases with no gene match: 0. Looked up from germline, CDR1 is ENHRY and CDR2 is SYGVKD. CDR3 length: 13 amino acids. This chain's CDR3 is CAISGDRNQPQHF. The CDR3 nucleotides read TGTGCCATCAGTGGGGACAGGAATCAGCCCCAGCATTTT.

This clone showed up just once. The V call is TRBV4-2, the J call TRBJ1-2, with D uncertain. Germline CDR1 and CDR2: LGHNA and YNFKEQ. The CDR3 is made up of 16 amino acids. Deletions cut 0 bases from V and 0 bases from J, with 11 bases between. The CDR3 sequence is CASSQDWQVANYGYTF. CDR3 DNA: TGTGCCAGCAGCCAAGATTGGCAGGTAGCTAACTATGGCTACACCTTC.

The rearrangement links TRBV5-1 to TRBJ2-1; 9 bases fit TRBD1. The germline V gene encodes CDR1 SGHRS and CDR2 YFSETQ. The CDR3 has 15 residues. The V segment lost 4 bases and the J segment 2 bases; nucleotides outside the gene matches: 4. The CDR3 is CASSTGTGTYNEQFF. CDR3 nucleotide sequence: TGCGCCAGCAGCACCGGGACAGGGACCTACAATGAGCAGTTCTTC.

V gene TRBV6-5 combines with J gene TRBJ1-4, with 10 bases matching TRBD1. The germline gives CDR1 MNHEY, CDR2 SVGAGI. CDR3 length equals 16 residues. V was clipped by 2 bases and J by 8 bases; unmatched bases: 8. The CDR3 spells CASSYEKGTGVEKLFF. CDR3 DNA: TGTGCCAGCAGTTACGAAAAGGGGACAGGGGTCGAAAAACTGTTTTTT.

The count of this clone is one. The CDR3 region is CASSLGQITTNEKLFF. The CDR3 DNA is TGTGCCAGCAGCTTAGGACAGATAACAACTAATGAAAAACTGTTTTTT. The chain uses TRBV7-9 and TRBJ1-4; tentative D call: TRBD1 (5 bases). The germline V and J ends were trimmed by 1 base and 0 bases, with 9 bases remaining between them. The CDR3 contains 16 residues. Germline V CDR1 and CDR2: SEHNR, FQNEAQ (reference sequence).

The CDR3 region is CASFTGTGYGYTF. CDR3 in DNA: TGTGCCAGCTTCACCGGGACAGGGTATGGCTACACCTTC. The rearrangement uses TRBV18 and TRBJ1-2, with 9 bases fitting TRBD1. V was clipped by 7 bases and J by 5 bases; unmatched bases: 5. CDR3 length: 13 residues. The germline V gene has CDR1 KGHSH and CDR2 LQKENI.

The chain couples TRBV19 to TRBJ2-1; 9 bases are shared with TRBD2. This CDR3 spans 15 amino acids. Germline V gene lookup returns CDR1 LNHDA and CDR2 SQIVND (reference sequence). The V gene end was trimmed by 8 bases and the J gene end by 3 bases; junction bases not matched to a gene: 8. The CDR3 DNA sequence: TGTGCCAGTTCCATTGCGGGAGGGGACTACAATGAGCAGTTCTTC. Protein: CASSIAGGDYNEQFF.

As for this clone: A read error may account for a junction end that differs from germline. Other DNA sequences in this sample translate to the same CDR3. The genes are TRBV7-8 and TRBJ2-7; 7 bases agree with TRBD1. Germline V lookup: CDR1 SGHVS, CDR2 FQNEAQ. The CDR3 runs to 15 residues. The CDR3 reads CASSRGGGPAYEQYF. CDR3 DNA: TGTGCCAGCAGTAGAGGGGGCGGGCCCGCCTACGAGCAATACTTC.

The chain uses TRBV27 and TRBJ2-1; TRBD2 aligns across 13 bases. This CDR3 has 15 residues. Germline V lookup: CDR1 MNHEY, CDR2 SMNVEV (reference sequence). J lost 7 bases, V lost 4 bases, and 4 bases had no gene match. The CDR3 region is CASSSGLAGWNEQFF. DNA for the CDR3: TGTGCCAGCAGTTCGGGACTAGCGGGGTGGAATGAGCAGTTCTTC.

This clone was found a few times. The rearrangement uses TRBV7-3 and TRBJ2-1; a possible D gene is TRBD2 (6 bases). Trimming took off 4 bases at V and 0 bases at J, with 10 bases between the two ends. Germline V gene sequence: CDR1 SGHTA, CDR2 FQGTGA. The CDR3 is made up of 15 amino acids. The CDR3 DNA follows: TGTGCCAGCAGCTCTCTTAGCGGCTCCTACAATGAGCAGTTCTTC. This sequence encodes CASSSLSGSYNEQFF.

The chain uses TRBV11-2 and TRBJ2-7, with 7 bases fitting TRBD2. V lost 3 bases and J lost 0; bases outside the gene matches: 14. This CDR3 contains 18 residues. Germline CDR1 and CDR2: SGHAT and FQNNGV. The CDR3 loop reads CASSFASGLSGTSYEQYF. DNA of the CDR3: TGTGCCAGCAGCTTCGCATCTGGGTTAAGCGGGACCTCCTACGAGCAGTACTTC.

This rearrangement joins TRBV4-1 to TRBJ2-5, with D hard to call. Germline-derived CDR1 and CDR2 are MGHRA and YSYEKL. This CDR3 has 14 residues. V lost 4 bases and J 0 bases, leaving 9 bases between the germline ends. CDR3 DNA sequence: TGCGCCAGCAGCCCCCCTACGGACCAAGAGACCCAGTACTTC. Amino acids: CASSPPTDQETQYF.